This note documents a single T cell receptor (beta chain) sequence. Amplification of TCR beta CDR3 regions used RNA as the template. Using the HTBI primer set, a first-round RT-PCR was run on the TCR CDR3. From the multiplex PCR reads, TCRdb called clonotypes with MiXCR, one entry per CDR3 protein. The sample has 330,000 or so distinct CDR3 sequences, roughly a fifth seen once. The data are from a study of T cells in Graves' hyperthyroidism and ophthalmopathy. Germline V gives CDR1 LNHDA, CDR2 SQIVND (reference sequence). This CDR3 region has 16 residues. Trimming pared 5 bases from V and 0 bases from J, leaving 17 bases between.

Sample: blood. The chain joins TRBV19 to TRBJ2-7; D might be TRBD2 (6 bases). The TCR comes from a man aged 45-60 years with Graves' ophthalmopathy. Written as DNA, the CDR3 is TGTGCCAGTAGTTCAAGAAGCGGGCTGAGCTCCTACGAGCAGTACTTC. It yields the protein CASSSRSGLSSYEQYF. Full variable domain (missing parts from reference TRBV19 and TRBJ2-7): DGGITQSPKYLFRKEGQNVTLSCEQNLNHDAMYWYRQDPGQGLRLIYYSQIVNDFQKGDIAEGYSVSREKKESFPLTVTSAQKNPTAFYLCASSSRSGLSSYEQYFGPGTRLTVT.